A single sample is the source of the 13 T cell receptor beta chains below, sequenced in a study of cytomegalovirus exposure and HLA in healthy donors. The PCR made use of 60 Vbeta and 13 Jbeta primers. Sequenced by immunoSEQ multiplex PCR; TCRdb stores in-frame clones only, minus some. The table shows 90,000 to 100,000 clones, with around 79% occurring only once. The sample was PBMCs. The source of these receptors is a woman aged 40 to 50 in good health and CMV-seronegative.

The chain joins TRBV27 to TRBJ2-3; 8 bases match TRBD2. This CDR3 is 14 amino acids long. J gave up 3 bases and V 6 bases, and 5 bases lay outside the gene matches. The germline gives CDR1 MNHEY, CDR2 SMNVEV (reference sequence). The CDR3 spells CASSYTSGTDTQYF. CDR3 DNA sequence: TGTGCCAGCAGCTACACTAGCGGAACAGATACGCAGTATTTT.

The V and J genes are TRBV15 and TRBJ2-5; 13 nucleotides align to TRBD2. Germline lookup yields CDR1 LNHNV and CDR2 YYDKDF (reference sequence). V was pared by 1 base and J by 2 bases, with 7 bases of the junction left unmatched. The length of the CDR3 is 18 residues. CDR3 in amino acids: CATSRGVTSGGDQETQYF. The CDR3 nucleotides are TGTGCCACCAGCAGAGGGGTAACTAGCGGGGGGGATCAAGAGACCCAGTACTTC.

A note on this clone: The sample carries other DNA sequences with the same CDR3. The V gene is TRBV18, the J gene TRBJ1-1; 7 bases match TRBD1. The CDR3 sequence is 15 residues long. V gave up 0 bases and J gave up 0 bases; unmatched junction bases: 1. In germline, CDR1 is KGHSH, CDR2 LQKENI. The CDR3 protein is CASSPPGQLNTEAFF. CDR3 DNA: TGTGCCAGCTCACCACCGGGACAGCTGAACACTGAAGCTTTCTTT.

The CDR3 coding sequence is TGTGCCAGCAGGGGACAGGGTAACTATCAGCCCCAGCATTTT. This gives the protein CASRGQGNYQPQHF. The rearrangement uses TRBV6-1 and TRBJ1-5; 9 bases agree with TRBD1. V was clipped by 6 bases and J by 5 bases; unmatched bases: 5. The CDR3 is made up of 14 amino acids. Germline values: CDR1 MNHNS, CDR2 SASEGT.

About this clone itself: The sample contains more than one DNA sequence encoding this CDR3. This chain joins TRBV7-6 and TRBJ2-3; D is unclear. Germline values: CDR1 SGHVS, CDR2 FNYEAQ. Trimming stripped 5 bases from V and 3 bases from J, with 6 bases between. The CDR3 has 12 residues. CDR3 sequence reads: CASSHQTDTQYF. CDR3 sequence (DNA): TGTGCCAGCAGCCACCAGACAGATACGCAGTATTTT.

This chain joins TRBV30 and TRBJ1-4; 8 bases map to TRBD1. CDR1 is GTSNPN and CDR2 is SVGIG in the germline V gene (reference sequence). The CDR3 extends over 15 amino acids. The V gene end was trimmed by 3 bases and the J gene end by 7 bases; junction bases not matched to a gene: 10. This chain's CDR3 is CAWRSPDREFEKLFF. The CDR3 DNA sequence: TGTGCCTGGAGAAGTCCGGACAGGGAGTTTGAAAAACTGTTTTTT.

This chain uses TRBV4-3 with TRBJ1-6; tentative D call: TRBD1 (5 bases). Germline-derived CDR1 and CDR2 are LGHNA and YSLEER. Trimming stripped 4 bases from V and 7 bases from J, with 8 bases between. The CDR3 loop spans 13 amino acids. The CDR3 DNA reads TGCGCCAGCAGCCCGACAGTAAATTCACCCCTCCACTTT. It codes for CASSPTVNSPLHF.

This chain uses TRBV29-1 with TRBJ2-3, with D unclear. There are 13 residues in the CDR3. Germline V gene sequence: CDR1 SQVTM, CDR2 ANQGSEA. Trimming pared 5 bases from V and 2 bases from J, leaving 11 bases between. CDR3 DNA sequence: TGCAGCGTTAGGCGTGCGGCCACAGATACGCAGTATTTT. This encodes CSVRRAATDTQYF.

The chain carries TRBV4-3 and TRBJ2-3, with D possibly being TRBD2 (5 bases). From germline, CDR1 is LGHNA and CDR2 YSLEER. V was trimmed by 6 bases and J by 6 bases, leaving 13 bases between them. The CDR3 sequence is 13 residues long. The CDR3 spells CASSLTGSDTQYF. The CDR3 region has the DNA TGCGCCAGCAGTCTGACGGGGTCCGATACGCAGTATTTT.

The V and J genes are TRBV19 and TRBJ2-1, with TRBD2 identical over 7 bases. This CDR3 is built from 14 residues. The germline gives CDR1 LNHDA, CDR2 SQIVND (reference sequence). Unmatched junction bases numbered 11, after V lost 9 bases and J lost 6 bases. CDR3 region: CARRGRDYCNEQFF. CDR3 DNA: TGTGCCAGAAGGGGCCGGGACTACTGCAATGAGCAGTTCTTC.

The chain uses TRBV7-2 and TRBJ2-7; 9 bases are a match to TRBD2. V lost 3 bases, J lost 4 bases, and 7 bases stayed unmatched. The germline V gene has CDR1 SGHTA and CDR2 FQGNSA. The CDR3 has 15 amino acids. The DNA of the CDR3 is TGTGCCAGCAGCTTGGCTAGCGGGGTGGTATACGAGCAGTACTTC. It translates to CASSLASGVVYEQYF.

This clone was seen only a few times. The V call is TRBV2, the J call TRBJ2-3; possibly TRBD2 for D (5 bases). The CDR3 length is 16 residues. V lost 6 bases and J lost 2, with 18 bases in between. Germline V gives CDR1 SNHLY, CDR2 FYNNEI. The CDR3 DNA reads as TGTGCCAGCAGACCCATAATTGGGAGTAACACAGATACGCAGTATTTT. Amino acids: CASRPIIGSNTDTQYF.

The chain couples TRBV19 to TRBJ1-5; D is ambiguous. The CDR3 sequence is 14 residues long. The germline CDR1 and CDR2 sequences are LNHDA and SQIVND (reference sequence). The germline V and J ends were trimmed by 9 bases and 2 bases, with 14 bases remaining between them. CDR3 sequence (DNA): TGTGCCAGCGAGGGTGGTCTCCGCAATCAGCCCCAGCATTTT. Its translation is CASEGGLRNQPQHF.